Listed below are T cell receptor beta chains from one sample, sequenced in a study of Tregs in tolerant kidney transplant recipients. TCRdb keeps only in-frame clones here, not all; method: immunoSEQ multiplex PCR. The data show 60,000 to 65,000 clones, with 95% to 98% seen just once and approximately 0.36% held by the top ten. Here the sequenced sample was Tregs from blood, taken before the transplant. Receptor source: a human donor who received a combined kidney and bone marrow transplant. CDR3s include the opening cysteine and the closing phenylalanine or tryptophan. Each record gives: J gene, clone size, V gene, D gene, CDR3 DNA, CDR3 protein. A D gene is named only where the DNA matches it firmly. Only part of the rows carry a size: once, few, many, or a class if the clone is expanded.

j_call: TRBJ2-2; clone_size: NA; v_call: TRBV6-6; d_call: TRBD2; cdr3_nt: TGTGCCAGCACCGGCCGGGGGGCGAACACCGGGGAGCTGTTTTTT; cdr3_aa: CASTGRGANTGELFF
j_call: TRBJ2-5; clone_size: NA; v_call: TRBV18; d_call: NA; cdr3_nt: TGTGCCAGCTCACGAGGGCGCGGGGAGACCCAGTACTTC; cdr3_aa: CASSRGRGETQYF
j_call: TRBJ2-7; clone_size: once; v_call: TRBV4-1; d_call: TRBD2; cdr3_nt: TGCGCCAGCAGCCAAGATGAAGCGGGAGGGATCGAGCAGTACTTC; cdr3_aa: CASSQDEAGGIEQYF
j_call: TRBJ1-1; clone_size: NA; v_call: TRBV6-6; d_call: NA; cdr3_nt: TGTGCCAGCAGTTACATCCCAGTGAACACTGAAGCTTTCTTT; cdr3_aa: CASSYIPVNTEAFF
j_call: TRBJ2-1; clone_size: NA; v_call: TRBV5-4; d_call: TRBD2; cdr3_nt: TGTGCCAGCAGCCGAAAAGCGGGAGGGGCCTACAATGAGCAGTTCTTC; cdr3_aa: CASSRKAGGAYNEQFF
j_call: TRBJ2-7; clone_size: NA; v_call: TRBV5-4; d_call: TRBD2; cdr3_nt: TGTGCCAGCACCCTTGGTGGGGGACTAGCGGGCTACGAGCAGTACTTC; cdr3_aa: CASTLGGGLAGYEQYF
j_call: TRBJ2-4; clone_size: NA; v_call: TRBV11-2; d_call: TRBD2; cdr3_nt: TGTGCCAGCAGCTTAGATCCCTACGGACTAGCGGGAGAAAACATTCAGTACTTC; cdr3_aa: CASSLDPYGLAGENIQYF
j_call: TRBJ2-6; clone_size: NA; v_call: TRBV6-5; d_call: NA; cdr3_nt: TGTGCCAGCACGGGGTACTCTGGGGCCAACGTCCTGACTTTC; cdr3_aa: CASTGYSGANVLTF
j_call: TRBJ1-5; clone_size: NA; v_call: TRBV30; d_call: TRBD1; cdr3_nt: TGTGCCTGGAGTGCGACAGGGGATCAGCCCCAGCATTTT; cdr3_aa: CAWSATGDQPQHF
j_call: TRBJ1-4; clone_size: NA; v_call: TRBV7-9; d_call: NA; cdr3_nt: TGTGCCAGCAGCTTAACCGGTGAAAAACTGTTTTTT; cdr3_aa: CASSLTGEKLFF
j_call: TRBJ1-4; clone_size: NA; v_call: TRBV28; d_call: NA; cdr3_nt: TGTGCCAGCAGTGGGGGGGGGTGGAGGGAAAAACTGTTTTTT; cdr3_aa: CASSGGGWREKLFF
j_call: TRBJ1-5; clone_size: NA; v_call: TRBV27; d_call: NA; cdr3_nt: TGTGCCAGCAGTTTAGAAGGGGCACTAAATCAGCCCCAGCATTTT; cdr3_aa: CASSLEGALNQPQHF
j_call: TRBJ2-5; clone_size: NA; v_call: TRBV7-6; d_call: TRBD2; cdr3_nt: TGTGCCAGCAGCTTCAGAGTATGGTCTCCGGGACTAGCGGGAGGGCCGGGGGTGACCCAGTACTTC; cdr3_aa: CASSFRVWSPGLAGGPGVTQYF
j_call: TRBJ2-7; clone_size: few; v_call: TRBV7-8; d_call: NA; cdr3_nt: TGTGCCAGCAGCTTCCTAACTAGGGACGAGCAGTACTTC; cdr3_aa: CASSFLTRDEQYF
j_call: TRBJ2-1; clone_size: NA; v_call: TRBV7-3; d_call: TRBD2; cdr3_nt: TGTGCCAGCAGCCTAGTAGGGACTAGCGGGGTTTTCTTC; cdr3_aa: CASSLVGTSGVFF
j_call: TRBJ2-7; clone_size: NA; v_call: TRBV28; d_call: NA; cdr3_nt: TGTGCCAGCACCCCCTGGTCCGGACACTCCTCCTACGAGCAGTACTTC; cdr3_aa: CASTPWSGHSSYEQYF
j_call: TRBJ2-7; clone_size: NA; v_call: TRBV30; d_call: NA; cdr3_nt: TGTGCCTGGAGTGACCAGGGTTACGAGCAGTACTTC; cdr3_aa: CAWSDQGYEQYF
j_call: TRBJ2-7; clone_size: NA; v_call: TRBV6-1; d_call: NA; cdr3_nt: TGTGCCAGCACTGGGCCGCGCTACGAGCAGTACTTC; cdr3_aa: CASTGPRYEQYF
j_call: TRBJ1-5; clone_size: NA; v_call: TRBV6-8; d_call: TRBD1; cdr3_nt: TGTGCCAGCAGCCACAGGGGGAATAGCAATCAGCCCCAGCATTTT; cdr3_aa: CASSHRGNSNQPQHF
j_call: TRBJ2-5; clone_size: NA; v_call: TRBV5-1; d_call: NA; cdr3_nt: TGCGCCAGCAGCACAGGGTTACGCGGGTCCCAGTACTTC; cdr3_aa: CASSTGLRGSQYF
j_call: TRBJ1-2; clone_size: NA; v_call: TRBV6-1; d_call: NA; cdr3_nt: TGTGCCAGCATACCTGAACAGGGACGCCGTGGCTACACCTTC; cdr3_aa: CASIPEQGRRGYTF
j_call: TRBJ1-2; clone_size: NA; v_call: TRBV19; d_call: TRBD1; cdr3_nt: TGTGCCAGTAGTATTAGGACAGGGGGCTATAACTATGGCTACACCTTC; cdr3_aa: CASSIRTGGYNYGYTF
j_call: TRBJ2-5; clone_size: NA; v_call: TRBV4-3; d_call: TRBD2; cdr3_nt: TGCGCCAGCAGCCAACTCGGGGGGGAGACCCAGTACTTC; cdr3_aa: CASSQLGGETQYF
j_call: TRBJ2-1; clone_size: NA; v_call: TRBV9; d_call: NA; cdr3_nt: TGTGCCAGCAGCGGGGCTGCTTCCTACAATGAGCAGTTCTTC; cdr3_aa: CASSGAASYNEQFF
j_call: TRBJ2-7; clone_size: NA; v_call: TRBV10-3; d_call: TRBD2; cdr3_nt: TGTGCCATCAGTGGGGGACTAGCGGGAGTTTACGAGCAGTACTTC; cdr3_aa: CAISGGLAGVYEQYF
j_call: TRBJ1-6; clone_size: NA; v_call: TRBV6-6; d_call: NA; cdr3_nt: TGTGCCAGCAGTTACCAGGCGACAGATAATAATTCACCCCTCCACTTT; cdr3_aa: CASSYQATDNNSPLHF
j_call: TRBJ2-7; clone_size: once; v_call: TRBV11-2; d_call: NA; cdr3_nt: TGTGCCAGCAACGGTGCCCACTACGAGCAGTACTTC; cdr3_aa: CASNGAHYEQYF